In its sample, the clone carrying this T cell receptor (beta chain) was seen once. The germline V gene has CDR1 SGHTA and CDR2 FQGNSA. Trimming cost V 4 bases and J 0 bases, with 16 bases left between them. The CDR3 is 18 amino acids. This specimen belongs to a study of blood T cell repertoires in COVID-19. Looking at the study overall: Sites in the United States, Italy and Spain provided acute and convalescent COVID-19 samples.

Patients of the Seattle cohort, enrolled during active infection, were followed longitudinally. Only in-frame clones appear in the TCRdb table, and some are missing; sequencing was by immunoSEQ multiplex PCR. The table shows 400,000 or so clones, with 89% occurring only once. Material for sequencing was peripheral blood. The clonotype originates from a woman in her thirties or forties with COVID-19, enrolled during active disease. V is TRBV7-2 and J is TRBJ1-6, with D perhaps TRBD1 (5 bases). The CDR3 DNA sequence: TGTGCCAGCAGCTCTAGTGGGACTTTTAGCTCCTATAATTCACCCCTCCACTTT. This codes for CASSSSGTFSSYNSPLHF.